This TCR beta chain was captured by sequencing in a study of human T cells and chemical hapten exposure. The wider study: Sensitization involved placing 2% DPC onto a 2 cm by 2 cm region of upper inner arm skin. The study, taken as a whole, reports: It was expanded TCRs that formed significantly more large CDR3 similarity clusters than controls did.

Described time point: patch test 2, 6 weeks after DPC sensitization. Treatment reported: therapeutic diphenylcyclopropenone sensitization with weekly scalp DPC. Total RNA extraction was carried out from unfractionated whole blood. TCRdb independently ran MiXCR on the RACE reads; one entry per CDR3 protein. Of tens of thousands of distinct CDR3 sequences listed, 8.5% were seen once; the top ten hold under 3.5%. Trimming shortened V by 6 bases and J by 3 bases, and 18 bases separated the two germline ends. The CDR3 is made up of 15 amino acids. Per germline, CDR1 MNHEY and CDR2 SVGEGT. This clonotype was recorded a few times. Its cognate antigen is unknown.

The TCR was taken from a woman between 45 and 65 years old with alopecia areata. Some clones in this sample may be carry-over from other donors' samples. The input for sequencing was whole blood, taken in connection with sensitization to the hapten diphenylcyclopropenone (DPC). The gene calls are TRBV6-2 or TRBV6-3 and TRBJ2-7, with TRBD1 as a possible D gene (6 bases). CDR3 sequence: CASSYTYSGDYEQYF. The DNA of the CDR3 is TGTGCCAGCAGCTATACGTACTCAGGGGACTACGAGCAGTACTTC.